This is a list of T cell receptor beta chains from one sample in a study of T cells after yellow fever vaccination. Using its own MiXCR run on the 5' RACE reads, TCRdb lists one record per CDR3 protein. The sample holds around 260,000 distinct CDR3 sequences, over 4.5% seen once. The sequenced sample was CD4+ T cells sorted from PBMCs, obtained on the day of the yellow fever booster vaccination. These receptors came from a man aged 18 to 29 who received the YFV17D yellow fever vaccine. Both conserved end residues are part of each CDR3. Fields, in order: clone size, J gene, D gene, V gene, CDR3 DNA, CDR3 protein. The D gene is left open where the match is weak. Size tells how often a clone was seen (once, few, many) or the class of an expanded clone, and some rows leave it out.

>-|TRBJ2-2|-|TRBV20-1
TGCAGTGCTAGAGACTCTTACACCGGGGAGCTGTTTTTT
CSARDSYTGELFF
>few|TRBJ1-1|-|TRBV19
TGTGCCAGCTCCGGACCTTTGAACACTGAAGCTTTCTTT
CASSGPLNTEAFF
>many|TRBJ1-2|-|TRBV12-3/TRBV12-4
TGTGCCAGCACTCCAGCGGGCAGGACGGATTATGGCTACACCTTC
CASTPAGRTDYGYTF
>-|TRBJ1-5|TRBD1|TRBV3-1
TGTGCCAGCAGCCAGGGGGACAGGGGGCCGGGGCAGCCCCAGCATTTT
CASSQGDRGPGQPQHF
>few|TRBJ2-2|-|TRBV6-5
TGTGCCAGCAGTTACTCACCCGGCCAGTCCGGGGAGCTGTTTTTT
CASSYSPGQSGELFF
>-|TRBJ2-1|-|TRBV5-1
TGCGCCAGCAGGCTCGGCCAGGGCCCCTACAATGAGCAGTTCTTC
CASRLGQGPYNEQFF
>-|TRBJ2-5|-|TRBV6-2/TRBV6-3
TGTGCCAGCAGCACTAGATTGGAGACCCAGTACTTC
CASSTRLETQYF
>-|TRBJ2-1|TRBD2|TRBV5-8
TGTGCCAGCAGCTTGGTACGGGGGGTCTGGGATGAGCAGTTCTTC
CASSLVRGVWDEQFF
>-|TRBJ2-6|TRBD1|TRBV12-3/TRBV12-4
TGTGCCAGCAGACTACAGGGGATCCCTCGTGGGGCCAACGTCCTGACTTTC
CASRLQGIPRGANVLTF
>few|TRBJ2-1|-|TRBV7-3
TGTGCCAGCAGCCCAGCACCCCAGTATGAGCAGTTCTTC
CASSPAPQYEQFF
>-|TRBJ2-3|TRBD2|TRBV19
TGTGCCAGTAGTATAGGACTAGCTACGGCAGATACGCAGTATTTT
CASSIGLATADTQYF
>-|TRBJ2-5|TRBD1|TRBV20-1
TGCAGTGCTCTACAGGGGACCCAAGAGACCCAGTACTTC
CSALQGTQETQYF
>-|TRBJ2-5|-|TRBV28
TGTGCCAGCAAGGACAACCTACCCCCCGGGACCCAGTACTTC
CASKDNLPPGTQYF
>many|TRBJ2-3|TRBD2|TRBV9
TGTGCCAGCAGCGTCCTAGCGGGGGGGGCAGATACGCAGTATTTT
CASSVLAGGADTQYF
>many|TRBJ2-1|-|TRBV5-5
TGTGCCAGCAGCGTCCGGGGCGACGGGGGGCCCAATGAGCAGTTCTTC
CASSVRGDGGPNEQFF
>-|TRBJ1-2|-|TRBV5-1
TGCGCCAGCAGCTTGCTTGGGGCCTATGGCTACACCTTC
CASSLLGAYGYTF
>few|TRBJ2-3|TRBD1|TRBV2
TGTGCCAGAGAAGGGGACAGTCCTAGCACAGATACGCAGTATTTT
CAREGDSPSTDTQYF
>many|TRBJ2-7|-|TRBV6-1
TGTGCCAGCAGAGCAGACAACCCGGGGGAGCAGTACTTC
CASRADNPGEQYF
>-|TRBJ2-1|TRBD2|TRBV6-6
TGTGCCAGCAGTTACTCAAACCCGGGACTAGCGGGGTCTAACAATGAGCAGTTCTTC
CASSYSNPGLAGSNNEQFF
>few|TRBJ1-3|-|TRBV7-9
TGTGCCAGCAGCGTCGGGGCAGCTGGAAACACCATATATTTT
CASSVGAAGNTIYF
>many|TRBJ2-2|-|TRBV12-3/TRBV12-4
TGTGCCAGCACCTCCCGGGCCCTGAACACCGGGGAGCTGTTTTTT
CASTSRALNTGELFF
>few|TRBJ2-5|-|TRBV7-2
TGTGCCAGCAGCTCCCTTTCGGGACTGCAAGAGACCCAGTACTTC
CASSSLSGLQETQYF
>many|TRBJ2-3|-|TRBV5-1
TGCGCCAGCAGCTTGGATGGGGCTATGGCAGATACGCAGTATTTT
CASSLDGAMADTQYF
>many|TRBJ2-3|TRBD1|TRBV29-1
TGCAGCGTGAGGGACAGGGGAACAGATACGCAGTATTTT
CSVRDRGTDTQYF
>-|TRBJ1-2|-|TRBV25-1
TGTGCCAGCAGTGGTTTACAGTTCTATGGCTACACCTTC
CASSGLQFYGYTF
>few|TRBJ1-2|-|TRBV11-2
TGTGCCAGCAGCCCCCGAGAGGGACTCTATGGCTACACCTTC
CASSPREGLYGYTF
>-|TRBJ2-3|TRBD2|TRBV7-3
TGTGCCAGCAGCCTGCGTAGCGGGGGGGCCTCGGATACGCAGTATTTT
CASSLRSGGASDTQYF
>-|TRBJ1-5|-|TRBV7-2
TGTGCCAGCAGCTTAGAGACAGCCCCGGCTCAGCCCCAGCATTTT
CASSLETAPAQPQHF
>few|TRBJ2-7|TRBD1|TRBV5-1
TGCGCCAGCAGCTGGGCGGGGACAGGGGGCGACGAGCAGTACTTC
CASSWAGTGGDEQYF
>few|TRBJ2-5|-|TRBV5-1
TGCGCCAGCAGCTTGGCCCCGGGGATTGGGCAAGAGACCCAGTACTTC
CASSLAPGIGQETQYF
>-|TRBJ2-7|-|TRBV6-5
TGTGCCAGCGGGTTAAGCAAGGGCTCCGAGCAGTACTTC
CASGLSKGSEQYF
>many|TRBJ1-1|-|TRBV7-2
TGTGCCAGCAGCTCCAGGACTCCGGGGGCTGAAGCTTTCTTT
CASSSRTPGAEAFF
>many|TRBJ1-2|TRBD1|TRBV7-9
TGTGCCAGCAGCTTAGCGGGACAGCCTGGCTACACCTTC
CASSLAGQPGYTF
>many|TRBJ2-1|TRBD1|TRBV7-8
TGTGCCAGCAGCTACAGACAGGGTCAGGGGTACAATGAGCAGTTCTTC
CASSYRQGQGYNEQFF
>many|TRBJ2-5|TRBD2|TRBV5-1
TGCGCCAGCGCCCCCGGGACTATTCAAGAGACCCAGTACTTC
CASAPGTIQETQYF
>few|TRBJ2-4|TRBD1|TRBV4-3
TGCGCCAGCAGCCGAGACCTGACAGGGGGGACCCAATTAGCCAAAAACATTCAGTACTTC
CASSRDLTGGTQLAKNIQYF
>many|TRBJ2-3|TRBD2|TRBV3-1
TGTGCCAGCAGCCAAGAACACGGGGGGATCACAGATACGCAGTATTTT
CASSQEHGGITDTQYF
>many|TRBJ1-2|-|TRBV3-1
TGTGCCAGCAGCCTCGGAAGGGGCAGGGATTATGGCTACACCTTC
CASSLGRGRDYGYTF
>many|TRBJ2-7|TRBD1|TRBV12-3/TRBV12-4
TGTGCCAGCAGTCCGGCGACAGGGGCAAACGAGCAGTACTTC
CASSPATGANEQYF
>few|TRBJ2-5|TRBD1|TRBV18
TGTGCCAGCTCACCATTTGGGACAGGACAAGAGACCCAGTACTTC
CASSPFGTGQETQYF
>few|TRBJ1-6|-|TRBV7-3
TGTGCCAGCAGCTTAATCGCCAGTAATAATTCACCCCTCCACTTT
CASSLIASNNSPLHF
>-|TRBJ1-2|-|TRBV5-4
TGTGCCAGCAGCTTGGCGGCAGGGGATCATTACGGCTACACCTTC
CASSLAAGDHYGYTF
>few|TRBJ1-1|-|TRBV7-2
TGTGCCAGTAGGTTGCACTTACCGAACACTGAAGCTTTCTTT
CASRLHLPNTEAFF
>many|TRBJ1-6|-|TRBV4-2
TGTGCCAGCAGCCAAGATATTCCGCAGGTTACGAATTCACCCCTCCACTTT
CASSQDIPQVTNSPLHF
>many|TRBJ2-2|-|TRBV7-2
TGTGCCAGCAGCTACACTAGGGGGGAGCTGTTTTTT
CASSYTRGELFF
>many|TRBJ1-5|-|TRBV2
TGTGCCAGCAGTTCTTACAGGGTCAATCAGCCCCAGCATTTT
CASSSYRVNQPQHF
>-|TRBJ2-3|-|TRBV20-1
TGCAGTGCTAGAGAGACCTCCCGCACAGATACGCAGTATTTT
CSARETSRTDTQYF
>few|TRBJ2-1|TRBD1|TRBV2
TGTGCCAGCGACGGGGACAGCTACAATGAGCAGTTCTTC
CASDGDSYNEQFF
>few|TRBJ1-1|TRBD1|TRBV5-1
TGCGCCAGCAGCGATGGACAGGTGAACACTGAAGCTTTCTTT
CASSDGQVNTEAFF
>few|TRBJ2-5|-|TRBV20-1
TGCAGTCCGAGGTGGGCAGAGACCCAGTACTTC
CSPRWAETQYF